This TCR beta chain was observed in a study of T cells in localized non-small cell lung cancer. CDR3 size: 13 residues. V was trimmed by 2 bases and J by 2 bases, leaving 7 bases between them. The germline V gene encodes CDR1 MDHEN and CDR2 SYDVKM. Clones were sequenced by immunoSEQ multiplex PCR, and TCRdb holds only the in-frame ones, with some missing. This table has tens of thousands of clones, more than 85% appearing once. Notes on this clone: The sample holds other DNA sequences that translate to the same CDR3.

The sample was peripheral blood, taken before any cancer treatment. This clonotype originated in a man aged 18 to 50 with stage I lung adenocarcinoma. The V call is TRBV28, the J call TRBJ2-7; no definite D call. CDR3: CASSLNSPYEQYF. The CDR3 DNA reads TGTGCCAGCAGTTTAAACAGCCCCTACGAGCAGTACTTC.